This TCR beta chain was profiled in a study of regulatory T cells in long-lasting Graves disease. The sample's time point: persistent/refractory GD, antithyroid drugs over 5 years with positive TRAb. The TCR library was prepared using RNA isolated from PBMCs. CDR1 and CDR2 from the germline V gene are DFQATT and SNEGSKA (reference sequence). The CDR3 runs 14 residues. With V trimmed by 6 bases and J by 5 bases, 11 bases remained unmatched. CDR3 regions were amplified by Arm-PCR using iRepertoire HTBI primers to build TCR beta libraries. TCRdb passed the multiplex PCR reads through MiXCR, listing each CDR3 protein once. The sample has more than 300,000 distinct CDR3 sequences, 20% seen once. This clonotype was detected only a few times.

Material: peripheral blood mononuclear cells (PBMCs), obtained when the disease was refractory, from a patient treated with antithyroid drugs. The TCR sequence derives from a female donor with Graves disease. The chain is built from TRBV20-1 and TRBJ1-2; 8 nucleotides align to TRBD1. CDR3 protein: CSARDRSHVYGYTF. DNA of the CDR3: TGCAGTGCGCGGGACAGGTCGCACGTTTATGGCTACACCTTC.